Detailed here is one TCR beta chain. Its antigen remains unidentified. This entry is derived from a study of cytomegalovirus exposure and HLA in healthy donors. Study at large: Some 180 million T cells yielded some 120 million unique TCR beta sequences in earlier analysis. Findings and limits, study-wide: Reportedly, HLA-A and HLA-B alleles of most subjects were accurately predicted from TCR beta. Later analysis demonstrated an association between a missense DCLRE1C variant and TCR beta V- and J-gene trimming. The later analysis indicated that the majority of CMV-associated TCR beta chains appeared HLA-restricted.

Per germline, CDR1 LGHNT and CDR2 FRNRAP. This CDR3 is built from 12 residues. V lost 7 bases, J lost 4 bases, and 10 bases lay in between. In the PCR, 60 Vbeta and 13 Jbeta primers were used. The table came from immunoSEQ multiplex PCR; TCRdb's copy has only in-frame clones and leaves some out. This sample carries 150,000 to 250,000 clones, 79% of them seen once, and the ten largest clones take nearly 4.5%. The source of this sequence is a woman in her 30s in good health and CMV-seropositive. The source material was PBMCs. The rearrangement uses TRBV12-5 and TRBJ1-2; D not resolved. The CDR3 sequence is CASAPRTYGYTF. CDR3 in DNA: TGTGCTAGTGCCCCGCGTACCTATGGCTACACCTTC.